This TCR beta chain derives from a study of identical twins. The germline CDR1 and CDR2 sequences are SQVTM and ANQGSEA. This CDR3 contains 14 residues. V was pared by 4 bases and J by 8 bases, with 18 bases between. TCRdb passed the 5' RACE reads through MiXCR, listing each CDR3 protein once. Of approximately 690,000 distinct CDR3 sequences in the sample, roughly 6% are singletons; the top ten hold about 1.8%. The sample holds a few counts of this clonotype. The chain links TRBV29-1 to TRBJ2-1, with unresolved D. Sequencing was carried out using naive T cells sorted from blood. The TCR sequence derives from a man aged 18-30 years in good health. The CDR3 is CSVGFFTGEDEQFF. The CDR3 DNA reads TGCAGCGTTGGGTTCTTTACGGGCGAGGATGAGCAGTTCTTC.